Listed here is a single TCR beta chain. Its recognized antigen is unknown. No clone much larger than this one lies a single base away; base qualities are absent. This entry belongs to a study of blood T cell repertoires in COVID-19 (dated by TCRdb to 2020 to 2021). Concerning the study at large: The collaborator samples originated in the United States, Italy and Spain and spanned the acute and convalescent phases of COVID-19. The prospective study material was composed of cDNA or gDNA derived from T cells, B-cell-depleted T cells, or PBMCs. The dataset comprised deeply sampled blood TCRbeta repertoires from subjects exposed to, actively infected with, or recovered from COVID-19. The repertoires were made available in a free public database intended to serve as a resource for research on the immune response to SARS-CoV-2. Samples came from the ongoing ImmuneRACE study (first 160 participants) plus 1,254 subjects from 6 global collaborators. The sample metadata nearly always contained a de-identified subject ID, COVID-19 status, age in years and sex. Where available, HLA class I and class II types were obtained from metadata supplied by the sample provider rather than from assay-based typing.

TCRbeta CDR3 regions were amplified from genomic DNA using the immunoSEQ Assay, a bias-controlled multiplex PCR. As for the authors' bioinformatics: Within the assay, amplification of reference gene primers was used to estimate how many nucleated cells each sample contained. To quantify the absolute abundance of each unique TCRbeta CDR3 rearrangement, sequence reads were collapsed and filtered. For each sample, productive Simpson clonality was calculated as the square root of Simpson's diversity index over productive rearrangements. The immuneACCESS repertoire file appears here via TCRdb, limited to in-frame rearrangements. These files lack a portion of the clones; in checked studies, under half of the deficit traces to unresolved V genes, and the cause of the others is not known. Clone size and the V and J calls come from that table; the DNA yielded D and trimming. For this sample there are over 150,000 clones; about 85% appear just once. The ten biggest clones cover roughly 6% of the sample.

The CDR3, cysteine through phenylalanine, is 13 amino acids long. Only CDR3 DNA is held: 39 bases, read in frame from base 1. After removal of 4 bases from V and 6 bases from J, the junction retains 3 bases not matched to a gene. General conclusions and limits of the study: Clinical and demographic metadata were provided uncurated, with the amount varying by source and participant.

Participants in the prospective study were aged roughly 18 to 100 years, lived in under 30 United States geographic areas, and enrolled through a virtual design. To assign participants to cohorts, the prospective study relied on clinical history that participants themselves reported in a screening survey and a study questionnaire. Recovered participants in ImmuneRACE Cohort 3 were defined as having two consecutive negative NP/OP PCR tests, clearance from a healthcare professional, or resolution of symptoms. In the prospective study, mobile phlebotomists collected whole blood, serum and a nasopharyngeal or oropharyngeal swab from each participant. Prospective study participants could optionally give additional blood draws and questionnaires over a roughly two-month period. Prospective study blood samples were shipped either frozen or at room temperature before DNA extraction.

Here the chain combines TRBV12-3 or TRBV12-4 and TRBJ1-5, with 7 bases in between that match TRBD1. Sequenced sample: PBMCs or T cells enriched from blood (not recorded which). This sequence was found in a middle-aged man who had recovered from COVID-19. The CDR3 amino acid sequence is: CASSSRGPQPQHF. The DNA reads TGTGCCAGCAGTTCTAGGGGGCCTCAGCCCCAGCATTTT.